This TCR beta chain stems from a study of spatial heterogeneity in lung cancer. For the study at large: Sequences of the beta chain were consistently detected in greater numbers than alpha-chain sequences. Study observations and caveats: Blood contained ubiquitous expanded tumor TCRs more at resection than at follow-up.

Per the germline V gene, CDR1 is LGHNA and CDR2 is YNFKEQ. Unmatched junction bases numbered 7, after V lost 0 bases and J lost 8 bases. The CDR3 covers 15 residues. Single TCR cDNA molecules each had their own unique molecular identifier. TCRdb called the 5' RACE reads again in MiXCR, with one record for every CDR3 protein. Of some 83,000 distinct CDR3 sequences listed, approximately 21% are singletons. This clonotype was seen a few times. The antigen is not known. This sample's time point: sample taken at primary tumor resection. Unsorted samples of tumor, nontumor lung or frozen PBMC had their whole RNA sequenced. The donors comprised 70 to 85 untreated early-stage non-small cell lung cancer patients.

The chain joins TRBV4-2 to TRBJ2-3; 8 bases are a match to TRBD2. This TCR was recovered from a male donor with early-stage non-small cell lung cancer. The sample was PBMCs, taken at surgery. CDR3 loop: CASSQETSEFTTQYF. The CDR3 region has the DNA TGTGCCAGCAGCCAAGAGACTAGCGAGTTTACTACGCAGTATTTT.